The text below deals with one T cell receptor beta chain. There are many counts of this clonotype. Its antigen specificity is not known. No qualities accompany the bases; no much larger clone lies one base away. The data were obtained in a study of regulatory T cells in long-lasting Graves disease (dated by TCRdb to the early 2020s). With respect to the entire study: Antithyroid drugs had been taken for less than 3 months by newly diagnosed Graves' disease patients. The study was conducted in China and was registered as a clinical trial. TCR sequencing covered some 13 persistent and roughly 20 newly diagnosed Graves' disease patients, approximately 33 samples in total. Peripheral blood TCR sequencing and RNA sequencing compared persistent Graves' disease patients with newly diagnosed Graves' disease patients.

To prepare the library, multiplex PCR was applied. The listed sequencing device is Illumina HiSeq 4000. CDR3 regions were amplified by Arm-PCR with iRepertoire HTBI primers to construct TCR beta libraries. Before sequencing, the PCR products went through gel purification. As for the authors' bioinformatics: Across samples, 62 TRBV and 13 to 15 TRBJ segments were identified and used for gene usage analysis of CDR3 amino acid clonotypes. COPE and FqMerger were used to merge filtered high-quality paired reads into contigs. BLAST was used to align contigs to the IMGT TRBV, TRBD and TRBJ reference genes, and CDR3 was defined following IMGT. Clonotypes above 0.1% frequency were classified as highly expanded clones. Shannon entropy was used to measure repertoire diversity, and the Gini coefficient was used to measure V-J evenness. Public clonotypes were defined as clonotypes shared by more than one individual. TCRdb redid the processing of the public reads, applying fastp at Q25 and MiXCR, and retained in-frame beta chains. Each entry merges the rows of one CDR3 protein and shows their most common DNA and genes. For this entry, the V and J calls and clone size follow TCRdb and not the study's own pipeline. The table for this sample lists about 440,000 distinct CDR3 sequences; about a sixth of them were counted only once. Roughly 10% of the sample comes from the top ten.

Sample time point, as interpreted from the label and publication: newly diagnosed GD, antithyroid drugs for less than 3 months. For both TCR sequencing and RNA sequencing, RNA was extracted from PBMCs using TRIzol. The diagnosis of Graves' disease was made according to American Thyroid Association guidelines. Patients for the study were recruited at an endocrinology department in Xi'an, China. From each patient, 7.5 to 9.5 milliliters of peripheral blood was collected into an EDTA anticoagulant tube. PBMCs were isolated by Ficoll Paque Plus density gradient separation without further T cell sorting. An Agilent 2100 Bioanalyzer and agarose gel were used to assess RNA quality, and a NanoDrop 2000 was used to measure RNA concentration. The full study reports these points: Preferential use of TRBV28, TRBJ1-2 and TRBJ2-5 was observed in persistent disease, whereas TRBV20-1 and TRBJ2-1 were favored in newly diagnosed disease. Sequencing and analysis were limited to the TCR beta chain. Persistent patients shared more public clonotypes among themselves (roughly 2,700) than newly diagnosed patients did (approximately 870). Persistent Graves' disease patients showed lower TCR Shannon entropy and fewer highly expanded clones than newly diagnosed patients, suggesting clonal expansion. Peripheral blood alone was examined, since thyroid tissue, which constituted the primary lesion, could not be accessed. As a limitation, the authors acknowledged that the small sample size may reduce accuracy.

CDR1 and CDR2, looked up from the germline V gene (reference sequence), are LGHDT and YNNKEL. V is clipped by 1 base and J by 4 bases, and the sequence between their germline boundaries is 13 bases long. The CDR3, cysteine through phenylalanine, is 15 amino acids long. The CDR3 DNA has 45 bases and is translated from base 1. The data also belong to a second study, concerning T cells in Graves' hyperthyroidism and ophthalmopathy. Looking at the second paper: Stable Graves' hyperthyroidism was defined as no progression to ophthalmopathy during 18 months of follow-up. The hyperthyroidism patients were between 18 and 65 years old and newly diagnosed, with a disease duration of less than 2 months. Any patient with an uncontrolled infection, another autoimmune disease, pregnancy or lactation was excluded. Diagnoses were based on clinical symptoms, serum thyroxine and TRAb, thyroid ultrasound and orbital computed tomography. For the first round of RT-PCR on the TCR CDR3, the HTBI primer set was used together with the Qiagen OneStep RT-PCR kit. Most expanded thyroid clonotypes (frequency above 0.001) were also detected in blood, suggesting blood repertoires may reflect thyroid immune responses. A model built on a 13 V-J signature distinguished ophthalmopathy from stable hyperthyroidism, reaching 85% to 90% sensitivity and about 81% specificity in cross-validation and 80%/75% in testing. In validation, the model predicted progression to ophthalmopathy a median of about 6.5 months before onset, with roughly 70% sensitivity and roughly 79% specificity. To identify TCR V-J signatures that set the groups apart, the researchers used a discovery cohort of 100 or so patients, made up of approximately 43 with Graves' ophthalmopathy and some 55 with stable Graves' hyperthyroidism. Prospective prediction of ophthalmopathy was tested in an independent validation cohort consisting of about 20 hyperthyroidism patients and more than 15 patients who later progressed to ophthalmopathy. The 90 or so discovery patients were randomly split 7:3 into training and test sets. In six Graves' hyperthyroidism patients, the study also compared T-cell repertoires from thyroid tissue with T-cell repertoires from blood. After sampling, hyperthyroidism patients received methimazole starting at 30 mg daily, and ophthalmopathy patients received high-dose intravenous methylprednisolone. The libraries were constructed in a second round of multiplex PCR and then size-selected and purified. The libraries were sequenced on an Illumina HiSeq2000 using paired-end 100 bp reads. SOAPnuke was used to process the raw data, throwing out any read that contained adapters or uncalled bases, had a mean Phred below 15, or lacked an exact constant-primer or identifier match. COPE v1.2.5 was used to merge high-quality paired reads, and clonotypes were defined as unique nucleotide sequences. Clonotypes were aligned to IMGT TRBV, TRBD and TRBJ reference segments using MiTCR v1.1. Analysis was restricted to V-J combinations with a frequency above 0.0001, which covered 98% to 99.2% of repertoires. A TCS score was defined as the ratio of F50 (clonal expansion) to E x V (chaos), with BLOSUM62-based TCRdist applied between CDR3 peptides within each V-J. Welch's t-statistics and random forest reduced just over 500 V-J features to 13, which were used in a naive Bayes classifier (R e1071). Sample size was not statistically predetermined, and blinding of investigators to group allocation was not performed. The paper describes TCR Vbeta CDR3 sequencing of around 140 peripheral blood samples, made up of roughly 40 ophthalmopathy patients, roughly 75 hyperthyroidism patients and 17 progressor patients.

The sample in question was peripheral blood mononuclear cells (PBMCs), obtained at new diagnosis, from a patient treated with antithyroid drugs. This TCR came from a woman aged 25 to 39 with Graves disease. Donor details come from another sample of the same person, matched by shared clones. The chain joins TRBV3-1 to TRBJ1-2; the D region possibly corresponds to TRBD1 (5 bases align). DNA sequence: TGTGCCAGCAGCCAAGCTCTGGGGGGATCCTATGGCTACACCTTC. It is translated as CASSQALGGSYGYTF. The variable domain in full, with residues beyond the CDR3 obtained from the reference TRBV3-1 and TRBJ1-2 genes, is DTAVSQTPKYLVTQMGNDKSIKCEQNLGHDTMYWYKQDSKKFLKIMFSYNNKELIINETVPNRFSPKSPDKAHLNLHINSLELGDSAVYFCASSQALGGSYGYTFGSGTRLTVV.